This T cell receptor beta chain is from a study of Ad26.COV2.S vaccination and SARS-CoV-2 variants. Background on the study: Sample donor was a member of the COV1001 Ad26.COV2.S trial arm. The vaccine Ad26.COV2.S was put into the muscle once, or twice with 56 days between. Broader study findings: Following vaccination, spike-specific CD8+ and CD4+ T cell responses reportedly exhibited substantial breadth.

Generated by immunoSEQ multiplex PCR, the TCRdb table keeps only in-frame clones and is missing some. The table records hundreds of thousands of clones, roughly 90% of them present only once. Trimming took off 6 bases at V and 4 bases at J, with 17 bases between the two ends. There are 15 residues in the CDR3. To note about this clone: Its antigen is as yet unknown.

Treatment denoted: roughly 20 received Ad26.COV2.S at low or high dose, single or two shots; roughly five received placebo; per-sample allocation not given. It was on day 63 after the first vaccine or placebo injection that samples were taken. An Ad26 vector was used to express Wuhan-strain SARS-CoV-2 spike as the vaccine. The source was peripheral blood, collected in a trial of Ad26.COV2.S vaccine versus placebo. The receptor was isolated from a person aged 18-60 years who received the Ad26.COV2.S COVID-19 vaccine or a placebo. J is TRBJ2-3 and V is TRBV23-1; D is perhaps TRBD1 (6 bases). TRBV23-1 is an open reading frame whose function is uncertain. CDR3 region: CASSRPEDSADTQYF. DNA for the CDR3: TGCGCCAGCAGCCGGCCCGAGGACAGCGCAGATACGCAGTATTTT.